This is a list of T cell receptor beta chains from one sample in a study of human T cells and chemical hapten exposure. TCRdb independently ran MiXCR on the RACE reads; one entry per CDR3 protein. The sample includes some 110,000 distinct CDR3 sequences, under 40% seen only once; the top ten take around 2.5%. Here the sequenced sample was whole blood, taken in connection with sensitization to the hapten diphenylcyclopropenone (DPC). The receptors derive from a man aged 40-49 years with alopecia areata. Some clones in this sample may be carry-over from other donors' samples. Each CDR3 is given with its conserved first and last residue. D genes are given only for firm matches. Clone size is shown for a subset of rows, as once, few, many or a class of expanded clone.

DNA: TGTGCCAGCAGTTATTTCCGGGGGTGGGCTGAAGCTTTCTTT; CDR3: CASSYFRGWAEAFF; V: TRBV6-2/TRBV6-3; size: once; length: 14; J: TRBJ1-1; D: NA
DNA: TGTGCCAGTAGTACCCCTACTAGCGGGAGTATATATGAGCAGTTCTTC; CDR3: CASSTPTSGSIYEQFF; V: TRBV19; size: NA; length: 16; J: TRBJ2-1; D: TRBD2
DNA: TGTGCCAGCAGCCAAGGGGATCAGCCCCAGCATTTT; CDR3: CASSQGDQPQHF; V: TRBV3-1; size: NA; length: 12; J: TRBJ1-5; D: NA
DNA: TGTGCCAGCAGCCGACCGGGACTAGCCTACGAGCAGTACTTC; CDR3: CASSRPGLAYEQYF; V: TRBV7-2; size: NA; length: 14; J: TRBJ2-7; D: TRBD2
DNA: TGTGCCACCAGTGATTCCCTTACTAGCGGGACCTACAATGAGCAGTTCTTC; CDR3: CATSDSLTSGTYNEQFF; V: TRBV24-1; size: NA; length: 17; J: TRBJ2-1; D: TRBD2
DNA: TGCGCCAGCAGTCCCTTGGGGGAATCACCCCTCCACTTT; CDR3: CASSPLGESPLHF; V: TRBV4-3; size: few; length: 13; J: TRBJ1-6; D: NA
DNA: TGTGCCATCAGTGAGTCGCGGGCAGGCCCTTCGACAGATACGCAGTATTTT; CDR3: CAISESRAGPSTDTQYF; V: TRBV10-3; size: NA; length: 17; J: TRBJ2-3; D: NA
DNA: TGTGCCAGCAGTTTGGGCGGGAACTATACGCAGTATTTT; CDR3: CASSLGGNYTQYF; V: TRBV28; size: few; length: 13; J: TRBJ2-3; D: NA
DNA: TGCAGTTCCAAAGGGGGCACAGATACGCAGTATTTT; CDR3: CSSKGGTDTQYF; V: TRBV20-1; size: many; length: 12; J: TRBJ2-3; D: NA
DNA: TGCGCCAGCAGCAGAGAGGGGGCGAGGTCAGATACGCAGTATTTT; CDR3: CASSREGARSDTQYF; V: TRBV5-1; size: NA; length: 15; J: TRBJ2-3; D: TRBD1
DNA: TGCGCCAGGGGATCCTACAGGGAAAGCCAAGAGACCCAGTACTTC; CDR3: CARGSYRESQETQYF; V: TRBV23-1; size: few; length: 15; J: TRBJ2-5; D: NA
DNA: TGTGCCAGCACCCCCGGACTTCTCTACAATGAGCAGTTCTTC; CDR3: CASTPGLLYNEQFF; V: TRBV27; size: few; length: 14; J: TRBJ2-1; D: NA
DNA: TGCGCCAGCAGATCGGACAGCTCTGGGGCCAACGTCCTGACTTTC; CDR3: CASRSDSSGANVLTF; V: TRBV5-1; size: NA; length: 15; J: TRBJ2-6; D: NA
DNA: TGCAGTGCTAGTAGTCCGAAACAGGGGATCCACGAGCAGTACTTC; CDR3: CSASSPKQGIHEQYF; V: TRBV20-1; size: NA; length: 15; J: TRBJ2-7; D: TRBD1
DNA: TGTGCCAGCAGCCAAGGCTGGGGGGAGTACCAGCCCCAGCATTTT; CDR3: CASSQGWGEYQPQHF; V: TRBV14; size: NA; length: 15; J: TRBJ1-5; D: NA
DNA: TGTGCCAGCAGTCGGCGGGGACAGAGCACAGATACGCAGTATTTT; CDR3: CASSRRGQSTDTQYF; V: TRBV12-3/TRBV12-4; size: few; length: 15; J: TRBJ2-3; D: NA
DNA: TGTGCCAGCAGCAAAGTCCCCGGGATAGAAGGGGTGAAGCCAAATGAAAAACTGTTTTTT; CDR3: CASSKVPGIEGVKPNEKLFF; V: TRBV21-1; size: few; length: 20; J: TRBJ1-4; D: NA
DNA: TGTGCCAGCAGTTTACTCAGTGGGGAGACTGGCTACACCTTC; CDR3: CASSLLSGETGYTF; V: TRBV28; size: NA; length: 14; J: TRBJ1-2; D: NA
DNA: TGTGCCACCCTTCGCGGAGGCGCCTACGAGCAGTACTTC; CDR3: CATLRGGAYEQYF; V: TRBV28; size: NA; length: 13; J: TRBJ2-7; D: NA
DNA: TGTGCCAGCATTTTGCCGGACAGTAACTATGGCTACACCTTC; CDR3: CASILPDSNYGYTF; V: TRBV2; size: few; length: 14; J: TRBJ1-2; D: NA
DNA: TGCGCCAGCAGCTTAGACAGGTCCTACGAGCAGTACTTC; CDR3: CASSLDRSYEQYF; V: TRBV5-1; size: NA; length: 13; J: TRBJ2-7; D: NA
DNA: TGTGCCAGCAGTTTCTCGACCGGTGGACTAGCGGGAGGATTGGCCAAAAACATTCAGTACTTC; CDR3: CASSFSTGGLAGGLAKNIQYF; V: TRBV28; size: NA; length: 21; J: TRBJ2-4; D: TRBD2
DNA: TGTGCCAGCAGGGAACGAGGCGGTAAAGATAATCAGCCCCAGCATTTT; CDR3: CASRERGGKDNQPQHF; V: TRBV6-1; size: NA; length: 16; J: TRBJ1-5; D: NA
DNA: TGTGCCAGCAGCTGGCCTAGTGGGACTGGGTTGAGGACCCAGTACTTC; CDR3: CASSWPSGTGLRTQYF; V: TRBV11-2; size: NA; length: 16; J: TRBJ2-5; D: NA
DNA: TGTGCCAGCAGTAGGGGGCTAGGGGAGACCCAGTACTTC; CDR3: CASSRGLGETQYF; V: TRBV12-3/TRBV12-4; size: few; length: 13; J: TRBJ2-5; D: TRBD1
DNA: TGTGCCACCAGCAGAGAGGGACAGGGGGCCGAAAAACTGTTTTTT; CDR3: CATSREGQGAEKLFF; V: TRBV15; size: few; length: 15; J: TRBJ1-4; D: TRBD1
DNA: TGTGCCAGCAGCGGACAGAACCAAGAGACCCAGTACTTC; CDR3: CASSGQNQETQYF; V: TRBV13; size: NA; length: 13; J: TRBJ2-5; D: NA
DNA: TGCAGTGCTAGGGCAACCCTAGCGGGGGTGGACTACGAGCAGTACTTC; CDR3: CSARATLAGVDYEQYF; V: TRBV20-1; size: few; length: 16; J: TRBJ2-7; D: TRBD2
DNA: TGTGCCAGCAGCTTAGATCTGCAGCCAACCGGGGAGCTGTTTTTT; CDR3: CASSLDLQPTGELFF; V: TRBV7-8; size: few; length: 15; J: TRBJ2-2; D: NA
DNA: TGCAGCGTTGAAGGGGCGACTAGCGGGAGTGAGCAGTACTTC; CDR3: CSVEGATSGSEQYF; V: TRBV29-1; size: NA; length: 14; J: TRBJ2-4; D: TRBD2
DNA: TGTGCCAGCAGTTTATCAGGGGTGACGGATGAGCAGTTCTTC; CDR3: CASSLSGVTDEQFF; V: TRBV6-2/TRBV6-3; size: few; length: 14; J: TRBJ2-1; D: NA
DNA: TGTGCCAGCAGTTTCTGGGTCGACCAAGAGACCCAGTACTTC; CDR3: CASSFWVDQETQYF; V: TRBV12-3/TRBV12-4; size: NA; length: 14; J: TRBJ2-5; D: NA
DNA: TGCAGCGTTGATTTGGGAGGGGCCACCGGGGAGCTGTTTTTT; CDR3: CSVDLGGATGELFF; V: TRBV29-1; size: NA; length: 14; J: TRBJ2-2; D: TRBD2
DNA: TGCGCCAGCAGCTTCGGCAGGGAAGCCTTTTCACCCCTCCACTTT; CDR3: CASSFGREAFSPLHF; V: TRBV5-1; size: NA; length: 15; J: TRBJ1-6; D: NA
DNA: TGCAGTGCTAGAGAATCAGGCGATACGCAGTATTTT; CDR3: CSARESGDTQYF; V: TRBV20-1; size: NA; length: 12; J: TRBJ2-3; D: NA
DNA: TGTGCCAGCAGTTTAGAGGGACTACCCCAAGAGACCCAGTACTTC; CDR3: CASSLEGLPQETQYF; V: TRBV12-3/TRBV12-4; size: NA; length: 15; J: TRBJ2-5; D: TRBD2
DNA: TGTGCCAGCAGTTCCCCCCGGGGTAGCACAGATACGCAGTATTTT; CDR3: CASSSPRGSTDTQYF; V: TRBV12-3/TRBV12-4; size: NA; length: 15; J: TRBJ2-3; D: NA
DNA: TGTGCCAGCCACCGGAGTGCTGAAGCTTTCTTT; CDR3: CASHRSAEAFF; V: TRBV7-2; size: few; length: 11; J: TRBJ1-1; D: NA
DNA: TGTGCCAGCAGACCCACATTGGGGGACAGCGGCTATTCCAAAAACATTCAGTACTTC; CDR3: CASRPTLGDSGYSKNIQYF; V: TRBV28; size: NA; length: 19; J: TRBJ2-4; D: TRBD1
DNA: TGTGCCAGCAAAAGAGGAGGGGCAAGCGGGCGCGATGAGCAGTTCTTC; CDR3: CASKRGGASGRDEQFF; V: TRBV6-6; size: NA; length: 16; J: TRBJ2-1; D: NA
DNA: TGCAGCGTCGGGGAGAGAGGAACTGAAGCTTTCTTT; CDR3: CSVGERGTEAFF; V: TRBV29-1; size: few; length: 12; J: TRBJ1-1; D: NA
DNA: TGCGCCAGCAGCCGTGAAGTTGGCGTAATTGAAAAACTGTTTTTT; CDR3: CASSREVGVIEKLFF; V: TRBV4-3; size: once; length: 15; J: TRBJ1-4; D: NA
DNA: TGTGCCAGCAGTTACTCTTACGGTGACAGCACAGATACGCAGTATTTT; CDR3: CASSYSYGDSTDTQYF; V: TRBV6-2/TRBV6-3; size: NA; length: 16; J: TRBJ2-3; D: NA
DNA: TGTGCCAGCAGTGAAGGTCCAGGGGGATCGCCAACTAATGAAAAACTGTTTTTT; CDR3: CASSEGPGGSPTNEKLFF; V: TRBV2; size: few; length: 18; J: TRBJ1-4; D: TRBD1
DNA: TGTGCCAGCCTACCCATGAGAAATTCACCCCTCCACTTT; CDR3: CASLPMRNSPLHF; V: TRBV6-1; size: NA; length: 13; J: TRBJ1-6; D: NA
DNA: TGTGCCAGCAGCTTAGCCCGACCGATCCTTGGCTCCTACAATGAGCAGTTCTTC; CDR3: CASSLARPILGSYNEQFF; V: TRBV7-2; size: NA; length: 18; J: TRBJ2-1; D: NA
DNA: TGCAGCGTTTCCGGACAGGGGAGCTCTGGGGCCAACGTCCTGACTTTC; CDR3: CSVSGQGSSGANVLTF; V: TRBV29-1; size: medium-sized; length: 16; J: TRBJ2-6; D: TRBD1
DNA: TGTGCCAGCAGCAAGACAGTACAAGAGACCCAGTACTTC; CDR3: CASSKTVQETQYF; V: TRBV11-3; size: NA; length: 13; J: TRBJ2-5; D: NA
DNA: TGTGCCAGCAGCTTAGAGGGACAGGCTCGCATTGAGCAGTTCTTC; CDR3: CASSLEGQARIEQFF; V: TRBV7-9; size: NA; length: 15; J: TRBJ2-1; D: TRBD1
DNA: TGCGCCAGCAGCCGCGCGGGGCGGTCCTACAATGAGCAGTTCTTC; CDR3: CASSRAGRSYNEQFF; V: TRBV4-3; size: NA; length: 15; J: TRBJ2-1; D: NA
DNA: TGTGCTAGTGGTCTTCCTCCTGGAAACACCATATATTTT; CDR3: CASGLPPGNTIYF; V: TRBV12-5; size: NA; length: 13; J: TRBJ1-3; D: NA
DNA: TGTGCCAGCAGTTTAATGAGTGTTAACTCTGGGGCCAACGTCCTGACTTTC; CDR3: CASSLMSVNSGANVLTF; V: TRBV27; size: few; length: 17; J: TRBJ2-6; D: NA
DNA: TGTGCCAGCAGCAATCTGATAGCGGACTGCACAGATACGCAGTATTTT; CDR3: CASSNLIADCTDTQYF; V: TRBV21-1; size: NA; length: 16; J: TRBJ2-3; D: NA
DNA: TGCAGTGCTACTAGGACAGGAGATGGTACCGAGCAGTACTTC; CDR3: CSATRTGDGTEQYF; V: TRBV20-1; size: NA; length: 14; J: TRBJ2-7; D: TRBD1
DNA: TGTGCCAGCAGCTTAGCCGGGAGTAGTCAGCCCCAGCATTTT; CDR3: CASSLAGSSQPQHF; V: TRBV7-8; size: NA; length: 14; J: TRBJ1-5; D: NA
DNA: TGTGCCAGCAGCGTACTGGGAGATAGCAATCAGCCCCAGCATTTT; CDR3: CASSVLGDSNQPQHF; V: TRBV9; size: NA; length: 15; J: TRBJ1-5; D: NA